These T cell receptor beta chains were read from a single sample in a study of OX40 agonist ivuxolimab in advanced cancers. The repertoire was sequenced with immunoSEQ multiplex PCR; TCRdb's copy has only in-frame clones and lacks some. There are about 68,000 clones in the sample; around 83% occur only once, and under 1.5% lies in the top ten. The source material was CD4+ or CD8+ T cells sorted from blood, sampled in a trial of the OX40 agonist ivuxolimab. The receptors here all came from an adult with an advanced solid tumor such as melanoma, head and neck, liver or kidney cancer. CDR3s include the opening cysteine and the closing phenylalanine or tryptophan. A D gene is named only where the DNA matches it firmly. Size tells how often a clone was seen (once, few, many) or the class of an expanded clone, and some rows leave it out.

D: NA
J: TRBJ1-6
V: TRBV6-5
size: NA
CDR3: CASSSQQGSYNSPLHF
DNA: TGTGCCAGCAGTTCCCAACAGGGCTCCTATAATTCACCCCTCCACTTT

D: NA
J: TRBJ1-2
V: TRBV14
size: once
CDR3: CASSQEENYGYTF
DNA: TGTGCCAGCAGCCAAGAGGAGAACTATGGCTACACCTTC

D: NA
J: TRBJ1-6
V: TRBV7-2
size: NA
CDR3: CASSLDSPAGRPLHF
DNA: TGTGCCAGCAGCTTAGATAGTCCGGCAGGGCGGCCCCTCCACTTT

D: TRBD2
J: TRBJ2-1
V: TRBV11-3
size: NA
CDR3: CASSQCSPTTSGGGRNEQFF
DNA: TGTGCCAGCAGCCAATGCTCACCCACCACTAGCGGGGGGGGGCGTAATGAGCAGTTCTTC

D: NA
J: TRBJ2-5
V: TRBV29-1
size: once
CDR3: CSVVSGTLEETQYF
DNA: TGCAGCGTTGTTTCTGGGACGCTCGAAGAGACCCAGTACTTC

D: TRBD2
J: TRBJ2-5
V: TRBV11-2
size: once
CDR3: CASRTSGVETQYF
DNA: TGTGCCAGCAGGACTAGCGGGGTTGAGACCCAGTACTTC

D: TRBD2
J: TRBJ2-3
V: TRBV4-1
size: once
CDR3: CASSQDGGGTSTDTQYF
DNA: TGCGCCAGCAGCCAAGATGGCGGGGGAACTAGCACAGATACGCAGTATTTT

D: NA
J: TRBJ2-7
V: TRBV6-5
size: once
CDR3: CASSTPTGLIYEQYF
DNA: TGTGCCAGCAGTACCCCCACGGGGCTCATCTACGAGCAGTACTTC

D: TRBD1
J: TRBJ1-4
V: TRBV5-6
size: NA
CDR3: CASSQLTGWDEKLFF
DNA: TGTGCCAGCAGCCAATTGACAGGGTGGGACGAAAAACTGTTTTTT

D: NA
J: TRBJ1-2
V: TRBV28
size: NA
CDR3: CASDTPRPDRGGYTF
DNA: TGTGCCAGCGATACTCCCCGGCCCGACCGGGGTGGCTACACCTTC

D: NA
J: TRBJ2-1
V: TRBV7-2
size: NA
CDR3: CASSLKKQRTYNEQFF
DNA: TGTGCCAGCAGCTTAAAGAAACAGAGGACCTACAATGAGCAGTTCTTC

D: NA
J: TRBJ1-1
V: TRBV7-2
size: NA
CDR3: CASSPRGGGTEAFF
DNA: TGTGCCAGCAGCCCCCGTGGTGGGGGGACTGAAGCTTTCTTT

D: NA
J: TRBJ2-5
V: TRBV5-1
size: NA
CDR3: CASSLSPGRQGETQYF
DNA: TGCGCCAGCAGCTTGTCTCCTGGGCGGCAGGGGGAGACCCAGTACTTC

D: TRBD1
J: TRBJ1-2
V: TRBV19
size: NA
CDR3: CASSPPPGNRGKNYGYTF
DNA: TGTGCCAGTAGTCCCCCCCCTGGGAACAGGGGGAAGAACTATGGCTACACCTTC

D: NA
J: TRBJ2-1
V: TRBV5-1
size: NA
CDR3: CASSSGRGTGNEQFF
DNA: TGCGCCAGCAGCTCTGGTCGAGGAACCGGCAATGAGCAGTTCTTC

D: TRBD1
J: TRBJ2-1
V: TRBV5-1
size: once
CDR3: CASSAQPGTDNEQFF
DNA: TGCGCCAGCAGCGCCCAACCCGGGACAGACAATGAGCAGTTCTTC

D: NA
J: TRBJ2-7
V: TRBV19
size: NA
CDR3: CASKRDTSYEQYF
DNA: TGTGCCAGTAAGCGGGACACCTCCTACGAGCAGTACTTC

D: NA
J: TRBJ1-2
V: TRBV14
size: medium-sized
CDR3: CASSQQAIYGYTF
DNA: TGTGCCAGCAGCCAACAGGCCATCTATGGCTACACCTTC

D: NA
J: TRBJ1-3
V: TRBV5-4
size: NA
CDR3: CASTSFGGRNTIYF
DNA: TGTGCCAGCACCAGTTTTGGGGGGAGAAACACCATATATTTT

D: NA
J: TRBJ2-3
V: TRBV5-1
size: NA
CDR3: CASSPRGGTDTQYF
DNA: TGCGCCAGCAGCCCCCGTGGAGGGACAGATACGCAGTATTTT

D: NA
J: TRBJ1-1
V: TRBV6-6
size: once
CDR3: CASSTATGREAFF
DNA: TGTGCCAGCAGCACCGCCACAGGGAGGGAAGCTTTCTTT

D: NA
J: TRBJ2-3
V: TRBV19
size: NA
CDR3: CASSPQRTVAGRDTQYF
DNA: TGTGCCAGTAGTCCTCAAAGGACAGTAGCCGGGCGGGATACGCAGTATTTT

D: NA
J: TRBJ1-4
V: TRBV5-1
size: NA
CDR3: CASSVGAGTTNEKLFF
DNA: TGCGCCAGCAGCGTGGGAGCAGGGACAACTAATGAAAAACTGTTTTTT

D: NA
J: TRBJ2-1
V: TRBV7-9
size: NA
CDR3: CASSSIRDFPRDEQFF
DNA: TGTGCCAGCAGCAGTATCCGGGACTTCCCTAGGGATGAGCAGTTCTTC

D: NA
J: TRBJ1-1
V: TRBV5-6
size: NA
CDR3: CASSLSDRDFNTEAFF
DNA: TGTGCCAGCAGCTTGTCTGATCGGGATTTCAACACTGAAGCTTTCTTT

D: NA
J: TRBJ2-5
V: TRBV27
size: NA
CDR3: CASKLAGSVTQYF
DNA: TGTGCCAGCAAGCTAGCCGGCTCGGTGACCCAGTACTTC

D: NA
J: TRBJ1-1
V: TRBV2
size: NA
CDR3: CASSEAGGGVGTEAFF
DNA: TGTGCCAGCAGTGAAGCGGGTGGGGGCGTTGGCACTGAAGCTTTCTTT

D: NA
J: TRBJ1-4
V: TRBV6-5
size: once
CDR3: CASSNPGRGNEKLFF
DNA: TGTGCCAGCAGCAACCCGGGACGGGGTAATGAAAAACTGTTTTTT

D: TRBD2
J: TRBJ2-1
V: TRBV9
size: NA
CDR3: CASSVATGGYYNEQFF
DNA: TGTGCCAGCAGCGTAGCTACGGGGGGATACTACAATGAGCAGTTCTTC

D: NA
J: TRBJ1-6
V: TRBV5-4
size: NA
CDR3: CASSLPAGDSPLHF
DNA: TGTGCCAGCAGCTTACCCGCAGGGGATTCACCCCTCCACTTT

D: NA
J: TRBJ2-2
V: TRBV6-5
size: NA
CDR3: CASSYSRNRELFF
DNA: TGTGCCAGCAGTTACTCTCGAAACCGGGAGCTGTTTTTT

D: NA
J: TRBJ2-1
V: TRBV5-1
size: NA
CDR3: CASSLVGGNEQFF
DNA: TGCGCCAGCAGCTTGGTAGGGGGGAATGAGCAGTTCTTC

D: NA
J: TRBJ2-5
V: TRBV23-1
size: once
CDR3: CASSQDTGQETQYF
DNA: TGCGCCAGCAGTCAAGACACTGGCCAAGAGACCCAGTACTTC

D: NA
J: TRBJ2-5
V: TRBV30
size: NA
CDR3: CAWGQGGRETQYF
DNA: TGTGCCTGGGGACAGGGCGGGAGGGAGACCCAGTACTTC

D: TRBD1
J: TRBJ2-1
V: TRBV5-1
size: few
CDR3: CASSFRGRDNEQFF
DNA: TGCGCCAGCAGCTTCAGGGGGCGCGACAATGAGCAGTTCTTC

D: NA
J: TRBJ1-2
V: TRBV6-1
size: NA
CDR3: CASSVPPPNYGYTF
DNA: TGTGCCAGCAGTGTTCCTCCGCCAAACTATGGCTACACCTTC

D: NA
J: TRBJ2-7
V: TRBV6-5
size: few
CDR3: CASSYGGSVYEQYF
DNA: TGTGCCAGCAGTTACGGTGGTAGCGTCTACGAGCAGTACTTC

D: TRBD1
J: TRBJ1-2
V: TRBV5-4
size: few
CDR3: CASSLVGTAGYTF
DNA: TGTGCCAGCAGCTTGGTTGGGACAGCGGGCTACACCTTC

D: TRBD1
J: TRBJ2-7
V: TRBV19
size: NA
CDR3: CASSMGTGNRGQQYF
DNA: TGTGCCAGTAGTATGGGGACAGGGAATAGGGGGCAGCAGTACTTC

D: NA
J: TRBJ1-1
V: TRBV5-1
size: NA
CDR3: CASSLERIPNTEAFF
DNA: TGCGCCAGCAGCTTGGAACGGATACCGAACACTGAAGCTTTCTTT

D: NA
J: TRBJ2-1
V: TRBV5-1
size: NA
CDR3: CASSRGGESYNEQFF
DNA: TGCGCCAGCAGCCGGGGCGGGGAGTCCTACAATGAGCAGTTCTTC

D: NA
J: TRBJ2-7
V: TRBV27
size: NA
CDR3: CASSSTGLPRLYEQYF
DNA: TGTGCCAGCAGTTCCACGGGACTCCCCCGCCTCTACGAGCAGTACTTC

D: NA
J: TRBJ2-2
V: TRBV5-1
size: NA
CDR3: CASSWEVLGNTGELFF
DNA: TGCGCCAGCAGCTGGGAAGTATTGGGGAACACCGGGGAGCTGTTTTTT

D: TRBD1
J: TRBJ2-2
V: TRBV5-6
size: NA
CDR3: CASSGGQGLPTGELFF
DNA: TGTGCCAGCAGCGGGGGACAGGGGTTACCGACCGGGGAGCTGTTTTTT

D: NA
J: TRBJ1-2
V: TRBV7-9
size: NA
CDR3: CASSFGEGYTF
DNA: TGTGCCAGCAGCTTTGGGGAGGGCTACACCTTC